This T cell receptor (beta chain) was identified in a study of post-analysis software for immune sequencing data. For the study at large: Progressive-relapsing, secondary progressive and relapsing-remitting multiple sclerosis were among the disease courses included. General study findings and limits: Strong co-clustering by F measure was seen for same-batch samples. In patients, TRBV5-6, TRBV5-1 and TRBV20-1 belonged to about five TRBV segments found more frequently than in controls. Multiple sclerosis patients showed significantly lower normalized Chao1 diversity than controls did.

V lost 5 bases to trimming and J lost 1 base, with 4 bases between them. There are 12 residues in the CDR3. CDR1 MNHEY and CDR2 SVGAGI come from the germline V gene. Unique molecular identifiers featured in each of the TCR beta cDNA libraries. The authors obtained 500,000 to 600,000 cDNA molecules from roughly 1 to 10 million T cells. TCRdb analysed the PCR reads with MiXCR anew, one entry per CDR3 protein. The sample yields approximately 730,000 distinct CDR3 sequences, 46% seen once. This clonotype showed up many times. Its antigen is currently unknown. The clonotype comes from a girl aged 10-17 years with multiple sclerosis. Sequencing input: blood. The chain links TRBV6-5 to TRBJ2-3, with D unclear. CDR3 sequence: CASSSGTDTQYF. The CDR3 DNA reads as TGTGCCAGCAGTAGCGGCACAGATACGCAGTATTTT.